Listed below are T cell receptor beta chains from one sample, sequenced in a study of T cell repertoires in cytomegalovirus infection. Each CDR3 protein is one row after TCRdb ran MiXCR on the reads. The table shows about 230,000 distinct CDR3 sequences, with under 25% occurring only once. Material: CD8+ T cells from PBMCs. Receptor source: a human donor in good health (CMV status not recorded). Some clones in this sample may be carry-over from other donors' samples. The CDR3 runs from the conserved cysteine through the conserved F or W. A D gene is named only where the DNA matches it firmly. Rows give clone size only sometimes, using once, few, many, or a class for an expanded clone.

clone size: many; V gene: TRBV7-9; D gene: TRBD1; J gene: TRBJ2-7; CDR3 protein: CASSQTGDEQYF
clone size: few; V gene: TRBV28; D gene: NA; J gene: TRBJ1-5; CDR3 protein: CASSPLGANQPQHF
clone size: many; V gene: TRBV7-2; D gene: TRBD1; J gene: TRBJ1-1; CDR3 protein: CASSLSGGSTEAFF
clone size: NA; V gene: TRBV7-9; D gene: NA; J gene: TRBJ1-3; CDR3 protein: CASSHGISGNTIYF
clone size: many; V gene: TRBV2; D gene: NA; J gene: TRBJ2-1; CDR3 protein: CASSGGNEQFF
clone size: few; V gene: TRBV28; D gene: TRBD1; J gene: TRBJ1-3; CDR3 protein: CASSPSSGTGEPGNTIYF
clone size: few; V gene: TRBV6-6; D gene: NA; J gene: TRBJ2-1; CDR3 protein: CASSPGHYSSYNEQFF
clone size: NA; V gene: TRBV7-9; D gene: TRBD1; J gene: TRBJ2-2; CDR3 protein: CTSSPTGGTGELFF
clone size: few; V gene: TRBV5-3; D gene: NA; J gene: TRBJ2-1; CDR3 protein: CASSLPEDKEQFF
clone size: few; V gene: TRBV4-1; D gene: NA; J gene: TRBJ2-1; CDR3 protein: CASSYSRDIGYGQFF
clone size: NA; V gene: TRBV20-1; D gene: NA; J gene: TRBJ2-7; CDR3 protein: CSARGGQNYEQYF
clone size: few; V gene: TRBV14; D gene: NA; J gene: TRBJ2-6; CDR3 protein: CASSPDWSGANVLTF
clone size: many; V gene: TRBV19; D gene: TRBD2; J gene: TRBJ2-5; CDR3 protein: CASSIGSGGSFETQYF
clone size: NA; V gene: TRBV20-1; D gene: NA; J gene: TRBJ2-3; CDR3 protein: CSAREPATDTQYF
clone size: many; V gene: TRBV7-6; D gene: NA; J gene: TRBJ2-7; CDR3 protein: CASSSMGPGGEQYF
clone size: many; V gene: TRBV11-1; D gene: NA; J gene: TRBJ2-7; CDR3 protein: CASSLSWRGSYEQYF
clone size: many; V gene: TRBV5-6; D gene: TRBD1; J gene: TRBJ1-1; CDR3 protein: CASSLEGAAEAFF
clone size: few; V gene: TRBV12-3/TRBV12-4; D gene: NA; J gene: TRBJ2-7; CDR3 protein: CASSQQGHEQYF
clone size: many; V gene: TRBV7-2; D gene: NA; J gene: TRBJ2-1; CDR3 protein: CASSLRGDEQFF
clone size: NA; V gene: TRBV28; D gene: NA; J gene: TRBJ2-5; CDR3 protein: CASTHEGVRETQYF
clone size: many; V gene: TRBV7-2; D gene: NA; J gene: TRBJ2-3; CDR3 protein: CASSSELWGSDTQYF
clone size: NA; V gene: TRBV7-6; D gene: NA; J gene: TRBJ1-6; CDR3 protein: CASSSDSPLHF
clone size: many; V gene: TRBV7-9; D gene: NA; J gene: TRBJ2-2; CDR3 protein: CASSLPGRANTGELFF
clone size: NA; V gene: TRBV9; D gene: NA; J gene: TRBJ1-1; CDR3 protein: CASSVALSTEAFF
clone size: NA; V gene: TRBV28; D gene: TRBD2; J gene: TRBJ2-3; CDR3 protein: CASSLGGGAIDTQYF
clone size: few; V gene: TRBV9; D gene: TRBD1; J gene: TRBJ1-2; CDR3 protein: CASSAPGGSPYGYTF
clone size: few; V gene: TRBV2; D gene: TRBD1; J gene: TRBJ2-7; CDR3 protein: CASTLTGYEQYF
clone size: few; V gene: TRBV4-1; D gene: NA; J gene: TRBJ2-7; CDR3 protein: CASSYTGTSPYEQYF
clone size: many; V gene: TRBV7-3; D gene: NA; J gene: TRBJ2-7; CDR3 protein: CASSLTASGPPYEQYF
clone size: NA; V gene: TRBV5-5; D gene: NA; J gene: TRBJ1-2; CDR3 protein: CASSLQGFFYGYTF
clone size: few; V gene: TRBV10-3; D gene: TRBD1; J gene: TRBJ1-2; CDR3 protein: CAGNADRMEGYTF
clone size: NA; V gene: TRBV6-5; D gene: NA; J gene: TRBJ1-6; CDR3 protein: CASSYSADNSPLHF
clone size: NA; V gene: TRBV28; D gene: NA; J gene: TRBJ1-1; CDR3 protein: CASSHYRVFVNTEAFF
clone size: NA; V gene: TRBV7-9; D gene: TRBD2; J gene: TRBJ2-1; CDR3 protein: CASSFSGGGYEQFF
clone size: many; V gene: TRBV7-2; D gene: NA; J gene: TRBJ2-1; CDR3 protein: CASSFWDLGANEQFF
clone size: many; V gene: TRBV12-3/TRBV12-4; D gene: NA; J gene: TRBJ2-3; CDR3 protein: CASSLVLTDTQYF
clone size: few; V gene: TRBV20-1; D gene: NA; J gene: TRBJ2-1; CDR3 protein: CSAPRSGNEQFF
clone size: NA; V gene: TRBV7-9; D gene: NA; J gene: TRBJ2-1; CDR3 protein: CASSSGASYNEQFF
clone size: few; V gene: TRBV28; D gene: TRBD1; J gene: TRBJ1-1; CDR3 protein: CASSLRDRGLNTEAFF